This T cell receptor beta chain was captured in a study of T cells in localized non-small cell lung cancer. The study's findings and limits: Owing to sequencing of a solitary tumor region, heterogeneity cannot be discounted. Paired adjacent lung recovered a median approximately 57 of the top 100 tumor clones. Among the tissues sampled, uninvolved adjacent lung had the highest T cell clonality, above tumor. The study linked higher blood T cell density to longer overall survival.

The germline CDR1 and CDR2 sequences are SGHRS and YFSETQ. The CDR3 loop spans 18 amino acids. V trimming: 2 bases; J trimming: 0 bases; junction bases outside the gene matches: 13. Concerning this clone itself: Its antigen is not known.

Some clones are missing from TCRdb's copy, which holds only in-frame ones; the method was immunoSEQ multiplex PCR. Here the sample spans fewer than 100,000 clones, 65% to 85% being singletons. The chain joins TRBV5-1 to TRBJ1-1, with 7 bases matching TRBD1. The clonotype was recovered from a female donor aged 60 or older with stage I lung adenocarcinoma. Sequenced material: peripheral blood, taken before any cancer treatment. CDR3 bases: TGCGCCAGCAGCTTCCTACTTGGTGGGGGACAGATGAACACTGAAGCTTTCTTT. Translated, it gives CASSFLLGGGQMNTEAFF. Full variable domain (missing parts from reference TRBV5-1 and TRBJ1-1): KAGVTQTPRYLIKTRGQQVTLSCSPISGHRSVSWYQQTPGQGLQFLFEYFSETQRNKGNFPGRFSGRQFSNSRSEMNVSTLELGDSALYLCASSFLLGGGQMNTEAFFGQGTRLTVV.